This entry lists 3 T cell receptor beta chains sequenced from one sample in a study of OX40 agonist ivuxolimab in advanced cancers. The method was immunoSEQ multiplex PCR; TCRdb's version includes in-frame clones alone and lacks a portion of them. The sample lists some 90,000 clones; roughly 90% were seen once. The sequencing used CD4+ or CD8+ T cells sorted from blood, collected in a trial of the OX40 agonist ivuxolimab. The receptors stem from an adult with an advanced solid tumor such as melanoma, head and neck, liver or kidney cancer.

The chain is built from TRBV4-3 and TRBJ1-2, with 10 bases that match TRBD1. V dropped 4 bases and J dropped 6; count of bases not matched to a gene: 8. CDR3 size: 15 residues. CDR1 is LGHNA, CDR2 YSLEER, per germline. The CDR3 nucleotides are TGCGCCAGCAGCCTTAGGAAGGACAGGGGGAATGGCTACACCTTC. It encodes CASSLRKDRGNGYTF.

V is TRBV6-6 and J is TRBJ1-5, with D uncertain. The CDR3 runs 11 residues. Germline V gene sequence: CDR1 MNHNY, CDR2 SVGAGI (reference sequence). The V end lost 2 bases, the J end lost 11 bases, and 7 bases lay between the germline ends. This CDR3 reads CASSYGGTQHF. Written as DNA, the CDR3 is TGTGCCAGCAGTTACGGCGGGACCCAGCATTTT.

This clone was picked up a small number of times. The chain employs TRBV4-1 and TRBJ1-2; D gene uncertain. The CDR3 spans 15 residues. Trimming took 1 base from V and 1 from J, leaving 10 bases between them. The germline V gene has CDR1 MGHRA and CDR2 YSYEKL. The CDR3 protein is CASSQVGVNNYGYTF. CDR3 DNA: TGCGCCAGCAGCCAAGTCGGTGTTAATAACTATGGCTACACCTTC.